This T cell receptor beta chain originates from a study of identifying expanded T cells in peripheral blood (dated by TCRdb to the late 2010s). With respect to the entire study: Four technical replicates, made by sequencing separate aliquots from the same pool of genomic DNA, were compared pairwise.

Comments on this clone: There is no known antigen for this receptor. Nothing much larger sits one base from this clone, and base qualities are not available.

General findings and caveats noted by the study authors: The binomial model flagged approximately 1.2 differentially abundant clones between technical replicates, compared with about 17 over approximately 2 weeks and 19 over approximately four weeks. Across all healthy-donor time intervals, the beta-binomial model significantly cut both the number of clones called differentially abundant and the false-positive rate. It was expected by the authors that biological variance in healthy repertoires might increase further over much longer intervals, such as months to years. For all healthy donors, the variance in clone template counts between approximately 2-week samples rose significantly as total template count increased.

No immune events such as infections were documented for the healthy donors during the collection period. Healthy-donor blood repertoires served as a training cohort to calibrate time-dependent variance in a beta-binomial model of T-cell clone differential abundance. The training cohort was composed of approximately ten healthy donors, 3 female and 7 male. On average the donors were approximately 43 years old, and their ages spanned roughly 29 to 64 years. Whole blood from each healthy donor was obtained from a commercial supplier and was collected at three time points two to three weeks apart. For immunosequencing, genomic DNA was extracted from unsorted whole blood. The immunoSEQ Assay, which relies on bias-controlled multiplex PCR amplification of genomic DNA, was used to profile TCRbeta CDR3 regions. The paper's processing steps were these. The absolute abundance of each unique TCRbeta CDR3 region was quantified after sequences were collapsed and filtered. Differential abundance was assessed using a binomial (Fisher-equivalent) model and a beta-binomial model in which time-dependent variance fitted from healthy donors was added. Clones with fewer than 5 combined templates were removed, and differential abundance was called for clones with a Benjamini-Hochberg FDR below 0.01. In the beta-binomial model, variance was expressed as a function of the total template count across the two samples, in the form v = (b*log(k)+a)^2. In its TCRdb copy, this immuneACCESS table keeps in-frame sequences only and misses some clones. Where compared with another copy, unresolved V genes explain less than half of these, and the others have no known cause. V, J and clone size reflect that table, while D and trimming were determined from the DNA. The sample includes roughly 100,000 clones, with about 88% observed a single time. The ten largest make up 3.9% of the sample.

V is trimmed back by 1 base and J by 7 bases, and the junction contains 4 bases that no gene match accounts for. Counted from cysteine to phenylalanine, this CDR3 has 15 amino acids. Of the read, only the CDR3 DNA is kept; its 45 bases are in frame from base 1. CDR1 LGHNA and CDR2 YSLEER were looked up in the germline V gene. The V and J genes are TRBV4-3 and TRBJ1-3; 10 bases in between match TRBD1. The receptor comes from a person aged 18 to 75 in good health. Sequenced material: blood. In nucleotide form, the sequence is TGCGCCAGCAGCCAAGCCGGGACAGGGGACAACACCATATATTTT. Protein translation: CASSQAGTGDNTIYF.